The 8 T cell receptor beta chains below come from one sample, sequenced in a study of CD8 T cells in ankylosing spondylitis. TCRdb recomputed calls from the 5' RACE reads with MiXCR, one row per CDR3 protein. Of about 27,000 distinct CDR3 sequences listed, 7.9% are singletons. What was sequenced was blood. The source is a male donor with ankylosing spondylitis or in good health (not recorded which).

This clonotype was seen repeatedly, ten times or more. The genes are TRBV7-9 and TRBJ2-2, with D perhaps TRBD1 (6 bases). Germline values: CDR1 SEHNR, CDR2 FQNEAQ (reference sequence). V lost 5 bases, J lost 1 base, and 14 bases lay in between. The CDR3 is 16 amino acids. The DNA for the CDR3 is TGTGCCAGCAGCCCGCCCGGGACAAGGAACACCGGGGAGCTGTTTTTT. Protein product: CASSPPGTRNTGELFF.

This clonotype is medium-sized by share. The genes are TRBV4-1 and TRBJ2-1; D ambiguous. Germline lookup yields CDR1 MGHRA and CDR2 YSYEKL. The CDR3 is 12 amino acids. V lost 3 bases, J lost 8 bases, and 8 bases lay in between. Written as DNA, the CDR3 is TGCGCCAGCAGCCACACACCCTATGAGCAGTTCTTC. Translating it yields CASSHTPYEQFF.

The rearrangement joins TRBV27 to TRBJ2-7; D uncertain. CDR1 is MNHEY and CDR2 is SMNVEV in the germline V gene (reference sequence). Trimming left V 4 bases short and J 0 bases short, with 10 bases between. This CDR3 spans 14 amino acids. The CDR3 bases are TGTGCCAGCAGTTCGACTGCGACCTCCTACGAGCAGTACTTC. This sequence encodes CASSSTATSYEQYF.

V is TRBV28 and J is TRBJ1-6, with no clear D. Trimming took 2 bases from V and 9 from J, leaving 8 bases between them. In germline, CDR1 is MDHEN, CDR2 SYDVKM. This CDR3 has 13 amino acids. The CDR3 loop is CASSLQHPSPLHF. The CDR3 region has the DNA TGTGCCAGCAGTTTACAGCACCCTTCACCCCTCCACTTT. The whole variable domain, remainder taken from reference TRBV28 and TRBJ1-6, is DVKVTQSSRYLVKRTGEKVFLECVQDMDHENMFWYRQDPGLGLRLIYFSYDVKMKEKGDIPEGYSVSREKKERFSLILESASTNQTSMYLCASSLQHPSPLHFGNGTRLTVT.

The table lists this clonotype with a few counts. This chain connects TRBV6-2 or TRBV6-3 to TRBJ2-1; 10 bases are a match to TRBD2. CDR3 length equals 15 residues. Germline V gene sequence: CDR1 MNHEY, CDR2 SVGEGT. The trim removed 2 bases at V and 8 bases at J, leaving 6 bases unmatched. Here the CDR3 reads CASSYGASGSDEQFF. CDR3 sequence (DNA): TGTGCCAGCAGTTACGGAGCTAGCGGGAGTGATGAGCAGTTCTTC.

This clonotype was seen ten or more times. The J gene is TRBJ2-3, the V gene TRBV28; D perhaps matches TRBD2 (6 bases). Germline CDR1 reads MDHEN; CDR2 reads SYDVKM. The CDR3 totals 14 residues. V was trimmed by 7 bases and J by 1 base, leaving 12 bases between them. The CDR3: CASTSWGGTDTQYF. In DNA form, the CDR3 reads TGTGCCAGCACCTCGTGGGGGGGCACAGATACGCAGTATTTT.

This chain links TRBV7-2 with TRBJ1-1, with a weak D call TRBD1 (6 bases). There are 15 residues in the CDR3. Deletions cut 7 bases from V and 0 bases from J, with 15 bases between. Germline CDR1 reads SGHTA; CDR2 reads FQGNSA. CDR3 sequence: CASTQQDRMNTEAFF. The CDR3 coding sequence is TGTGCCAGCACCCAACAAGACAGGATGAACACTGAAGCTTTCTTT.

This clonotype was seen a handful of times. The rearrangement joins TRBV4-3 to TRBJ1-2, with D possibly being TRBD1 (6 bases). Germline CDR1 and CDR2: LGHNA and YSLEER. Trimming removed 4 bases at V and 8 bases at J, with 14 bases between. The CDR3 consists of 13 residues. As DNA, the CDR3 is TGCGCCAGCAGCCCTCCCTTCGGGGGCGGCTACACCTTC. Encoded protein: CASSPPFGGGYTF.